One and the same sample provided the 16 T cell receptor beta chains below, sequenced in a study of shared clonotypes between healthy human individuals. The protocol was immunoSEQ multiplex PCR, while the TCRdb copy is restricted to in-frame clones and leaves out a portion. The sample includes about 2.4 million clones, approximately 93% of them seen just once. Sequenced input: naive CD4+ T cells from PBMCs. Subset specified: CD45RA+ positively selected. These receptors all stem from a man aged 18 to 30 in good health. Some clones in this sample may be carry-over from other donors' samples.

This chain joins TRBV5-1 and TRBJ2-5, with D possibly matching TRBD1 (5 bases). Germline CDR1 is SGHRS and CDR2 is YFSETQ. The V end lost 2 bases, the J end lost 2 bases, and 10 bases lay between the germline ends. The CDR3 runs 14 residues. The CDR3 sequence: CASSFDSTQETQYF. For the CDR3, the DNA is TGCGCCAGCAGCTTTGACAGTACTCAAGAGACCCAGTACTTC.

J is TRBJ2-3 and V is TRBV9; D is uncertain. Germline V lookup: CDR1 SGDLS, CDR2 YYNGEE. The CDR3 consists of 12 residues. V was trimmed by 3 bases and J by 5 bases, leaving 7 bases between them. The CDR3 reads CASSAPLDTQYF. CDR3 nucleotide sequence: TGTGCCAGCAGCGCCCCTTTAGATACGCAGTATTTT.

J is TRBJ1-2 and V is TRBV28; TRBD1 aligns across 8 bases. CDR1 is MDHEN, CDR2 SYDVKM, per germline. This CDR3 spans 13 amino acids. The V segment lost 6 bases and the J segment 4 bases; nucleotides outside the gene matches: 4. The CDR3 DNA is TGTGCCAGCAGGTCGGGACAGGTCTATGGCTACACCTTC. Translating it yields CASRSGQVYGYTF.

The chain is built from TRBV25-1 and TRBJ2-5, with D possibly being TRBD2 (6 bases). Germline lookup yields CDR1 MGHDK and CDR2 SYGVNS. The CDR3 extends over 14 amino acids. V shed 8 bases and J shed 5 bases, with 18 bases lying between them. CDR3 amino acids: CASGRASATETQYF. The CDR3 coding sequence is TGTGCCAGCGGTCGGGCTAGCGCTACGGAGACCCAGTACTTC.

The V call is TRBV14, the J call TRBJ1-5; TRBD1 matches at 9 bases. Germline V gene sequence: CDR1 SGHDN, CDR2 FVKESK. CDR3 length equals 14 residues. V gave up 1 base and J gave up 5 bases; unmatched junction bases: 0. The CDR3 DNA follows: TGTGCCAGCAGCCAAGGGACAGGGGATCAGCCCCAGCATTTT. Amino acid sequence: CASSQGTGDQPQHF. The full variable domain, in which reference TRBV14 and TRBJ1-5 provide the parts outside the CDR3, is EAGVTQFPSHSVIEKGQTVTLRCDPISGHDNLYWYRRVMGKEIKFLLHFVKESKQDESGMPNNRFLAERTGGTYSTLKVQPAELEDSGVYFCASSQGTGDQPQHFGDGTRLSIL.

J is TRBJ2-1 and V is TRBV7-2; TRBD2 agrees at 8 bases. Germline CDR1 reads SGHTA; CDR2 reads FQGNSA. With 2 bases clipped from V and 7 bases from J, the junction kept 4 bases outside the gene matches. The CDR3 has 14 residues. CDR3 sequence: CASSLTGGGNEQFF. CDR3 DNA: TGTGCCAGCAGCTTAACGGGAGGGGGGAATGAGCAGTTCTTC.

This sequence joins TRBV2 and TRBJ1-5; possibly TRBD1 for D (6 bases). Germline V gene lookup returns CDR1 SNHLY and CDR2 FYNNEI. CDR3 size: 15 residues. V lost 6 bases and J 2 bases, leaving 14 bases between the germline ends. This CDR3 is CASRRGAMGNQPQHF. DNA for the CDR3: TGTGCCAGCAGGAGGGGGGCTATGGGCAATCAGCCCCAGCATTTT.

The V call is TRBV7-2, the J call TRBJ1-2, with TRBD1 as a possible D gene (5 bases). Trimming took 5 bases from V and 4 from J, leaving 20 bases between them. The germline gives CDR1 SGHTA, CDR2 FQGNSA. The CDR3 consists of 16 residues. This chain's CDR3 is CASSLGRGGGSYGYTF. The CDR3 DNA follows: TGTGCCAGCAGCCTCGGTCGCGGTGGGGGTAGCTATGGCTACACCTTC.

The rearrangement links TRBV30 to TRBJ2-5, with D tentatively TRBD2 (5 bases). The CDR3 is made up of 12 amino acids. V was pared by 3 bases and J by 5 bases, with 10 bases between. Germline V gives CDR1 GTSNPN, CDR2 SVGIG (reference sequence). As DNA, the CDR3 is TGTGCCTGGAGCGCCACGGGGGAGACCCAGTACTTC. Amino acid sequence: CAWSATGETQYF.

The V call is TRBV9, the J call TRBJ1-3; TRBD1 matches 7 bases. Unmatched junction bases numbered 5, after V lost 3 bases and J lost 2 bases. CDR1 SGDLS and CDR2 YYNGEE come from the germline V gene. There are 15 residues in the CDR3. The CDR3 is CASSDRGSPGNTIYF. Written as DNA, the CDR3 is TGTGCCAGCAGCGACAGGGGATCCCCTGGAAACACCATATATTTT.

The chain recombines TRBV11-2 with TRBJ2-6; D not certain. V lost 7 bases, J lost 0 bases, and 10 bases lay in between. This CDR3 is built from 15 residues. Looked up from germline, CDR1 is SGHAT and CDR2 is FQNNGV. CDR3 amino acids: CASNLLSSGANVLTF. The CDR3 coding sequence is TGTGCCAGCAACTTGCTTTCCTCTGGGGCCAACGTCCTGACTTTC.

This clone appeared once. The J gene is TRBJ1-4, the V gene TRBV28, with 7 bases identical to TRBD1. The CDR3 extends over 14 amino acids. V was clipped by 4 bases and J by 5 bases; unmatched bases: 4. Germline V gives CDR1 MDHEN, CDR2 SYDVKM. The DNA of the CDR3 is TGTGCCAGCAGTTACAGGGGAGGGAATGAAAAACTGTTTTTT. Residues: CASSYRGGNEKLFF.

This sequence joins TRBV5-1 and TRBJ2-5, with D tentatively TRBD2 (6 bases). The CDR3 is 14 amino acids. The V and J ends lost 6 bases and 3 bases respectively, with 15 bases between them. The V gene's germline CDR1 is SGHRS and CDR2 YFSETQ. The CDR3 here is CASNEGSGKETQYF. CDR3 bases: TGCGCCAGCAACGAGGGTAGCGGTAAAGAGACCCAGTACTTC.

CDR3 coding DNA: TGTGCCAGCAGCCCGCGGGCAGACACCTCCTACGAGCAGTACTTC. The encoded protein is CASSPRADTSYEQYF. This chain connects TRBV7-8 to TRBJ2-7, with D possibly being TRBD2 (5 bases). The ends were cut back, 5 bases at V and 0 bases at J, with 14 bases in the middle. The CDR3 length is 15 residues. Germline assignment: CDR1 SGHVS and CDR2 FQNEAQ.

The chain combines TRBV4-1 with TRBJ1-2; D remains unclear. In germline, CDR1 is MGHRA, CDR2 YSYEKL. Trimming stripped 4 bases from V and 12 bases from J, with 6 bases between. CDR3 length: 9 amino acids. In DNA, the CDR3 is TGCGCCAGCAGCCCCCCCCACACCTTC. The encoded protein is CASSPPHTF.

J is TRBJ1-5 and V is TRBV5-1; TRBD1 aligns across 8 bases. Germline V lookup: CDR1 SGHRS, CDR2 YFSETQ. CDR3 length: 13 residues. The J segment lost 6 bases and the V segment lost 8 bases, leaving 7 bases of the junction unmatched. The CDR3, as DNA: TGCGCCAGTTCGACAGGGGTAAGTCAGCCCCAGCATTTT. Amino acid sequence: CASSTGVSQPQHF. The variable domain in full, with the rest retrieved from reference TRBV5-1 and TRBJ1-5, is KAGVTQTPRYLIKTRGQQVTLSCSPISGHRSVSWYQQTPGQGLQFLFEYFSETQRNKGNFPGRFSGRQFSNSRSEMNVSTLELGDSALYLCASSTGVSQPQHFGDGTRLSIL.